These 18 T cell receptor beta chains originate from one sample sequenced in a study of blood T cells in healthy people across ages. Sample-barcoded 5' priming and a J-beta primer mix drove a second PCR of roughly 6 to 12 cycles. Via MiXCR, TCRdb re-called the 5' RACE reads, giving one row per CDR3 protein. The sample holds almost 800,000 distinct CDR3 sequences, 58% seen once. Sequenced input: blood. All receptors come from a man between 25 and 39 years old in good health.

The chain has TRBV18 and TRBJ2-7; TRBD1 is a possible D gene (6 bases). From germline, CDR1 is KGHSH and CDR2 LQKENI. V lost 2 bases, J lost 9 bases, and 14 bases lay in between. The length of the CDR3 is 13 residues. The CDR3 protein is CASSPGQGFGQYF. The CDR3 bases are TGTGCCAGCTCACCAGGCCAGGGGTTTGGGCAGTACTTC.

This chain joins TRBV5-4 and TRBJ1-6; no firm D call. CDR1 is SGHNT and CDR2 is YYREEE in the germline V gene (reference sequence). The V and J ends lost 7 bases and 10 bases respectively, with 18 bases between them. The CDR3 runs 14 residues. DNA of the CDR3: TGTGCCAGCGGGGTAGGTGCGGCGGGATCACCCCTCCACTTT. Translation: CASGVGAAGSPLHF.

This clonotype was seen a few times. DNA of the CDR3: TGTGCCACCAGTGATCTACCGGGACAGCCATCTCAGGGGCAGTTCTTC. Translating gives CATSDLPGQPSQGQFF. The chain combines TRBV24-1 with TRBJ2-1, with 7 positions matching TRBD1. Per the germline V gene, CDR1 is KGHDR and CDR2 is SFDVKD. V shed 3 bases and J 12 bases; nucleotides not matched to a gene: 16. The CDR3 has 16 residues.

The CDR3 loop reads CSASGRGRETQYF. The CDR3 DNA sequence: TGCAGTGCTAGCGGGCGGGGGCGAGAGACCCAGTACTTC. The V and J genes are TRBV20-1 and TRBJ2-5; TRBD2 is a possible D gene (7 bases). Trimming took 3 bases from V and 4 from J, leaving 12 bases between them. Germline V CDR1 and CDR2: DFQATT, SNEGSKA (reference sequence). The length of the CDR3 is 13 residues.

The rearrangement joins TRBV5-1 to TRBJ2-7; the match to TRBD1 covers 8 bases. Trimming removed 4 bases from V and 6 bases from J; junction bases left unmatched: 9. Germline V CDR1 and CDR2: SGHRS, YFSETQ. There are 14 residues in the CDR3. CDR3 sequence reads: CASSQTGVGSEQYF. In nucleotides, the CDR3 is TGCGCCAGCAGCCAGACAGGGGTTGGTTCCGAGCAGTACTTC.

The chain uses TRBV27 and TRBJ2-1; 9 bases align to TRBD1. Germline V gives CDR1 MNHEY, CDR2 SMNVEV (reference sequence). This CDR3 region has 13 residues. V lost 2 bases and J lost 15; bases outside the gene matches: 8. CDR3 in amino acids: CASSLLAGTGLFF. DNA for the CDR3: TGTGCCAGCAGTTTACTCGCCGGGACAGGGCTGTTCTTC.

This clonotype was recorded a few times. The chain uses TRBV6-1 and TRBJ2-7; D is possibly TRBD2 (7 bases). Germline lookup yields CDR1 MNHNS and CDR2 SASEGT. V was cut by 3 bases and J by 2 bases, with 14 bases left in between. This CDR3 has 15 residues. The CDR3 loop reads CASSDMGGTTYEQYF. The DNA for the CDR3 is TGTGCCAGCAGTGATATGGGGGGGACAACCTACGAGCAGTACTTC.

This clonotype appeared a few times. A clone one base away is much larger, so this may be a read error. The gene calls are TRBV29-1 and TRBJ2-5; D is ambiguous. The CDR3 sequence is 10 residues long. V was shortened by 7 bases and J by 11 bases, with 14 bases between the two germline ends. Germline CDR1 and CDR2: SQVTM and ANQGSEA. The CDR3 loop reads CSGIEIEQYF. CDR3 in DNA: TGCAGCGGAATTGAAATTGAGCAGTACTTC.

The chain links TRBV7-8 to TRBJ1-6; D call uncertain. There are 15 residues in the CDR3. CDR1 is SGHVS, CDR2 FQNEAQ, per germline. The V end lost 1 base, the J end lost 7 bases, and 11 bases lay between the germline ends. CDR3 sequence (DNA): TGTGCCAGCAGCTTAGTTTTGGCGCGGAATTCACCCCTCCACTTT. Residues: CASSLVLARNSPLHF.

This chain joins TRBV5-1 and TRBJ2-2; 12 bases match TRBD2. From germline, CDR1 is SGHRS and CDR2 YFSETQ. The length of the CDR3 is 15 residues. After removal of 4 bases from V and 7 bases from J, the junction contained 5 bases not matched to a gene. The CDR3 bases are TGCGCCAGCAGCCAGGGACTAGCGGGCAGCGGGGAGCTGTTTTTT. This encodes CASSQGLAGSGELFF.

This clonotype was seen a single time. CDR3 nucleotides: TGCAGCGTTGGTCGGTTTACTGAAGCTTTCTTT. This codes for CSVGRFTEAFF. V and J are TRBV29-1 and TRBJ1-1; D is unresolved. V lost 4 bases and J lost 5, with 8 bases in between. Germline V CDR1 and CDR2: SQVTM, ANQGSEA. CDR3 size: 11 residues.

This clonotype has a handful of counts. V and J are TRBV4-2 and TRBJ1-2, with 7 bases that match TRBD1. The V gene end was trimmed by 4 bases and the J gene end by 8 bases; junction bases not matched to a gene: 16. This CDR3 has 16 amino acids. The germline CDR1 and CDR2 sequences are LGHNA and YNFKEQ. The CDR3 spells CASSPNRQGEARGYTF. CDR3 in DNA: TGTGCCAGCAGCCCAAACAGACAGGGAGAGGCAAGAGGCTACACCTTC.

The sample holds a few counts of this clonotype. The chain links TRBV4-3 to TRBJ2-1; D is perhaps TRBD1 (5 bases). Trimming shortened V by 3 bases and J by 0 bases, and 9 bases separated the two germline ends. This CDR3 region has 15 residues. Germline CDR1 is LGHNA and CDR2 is YSLEER. CDR3 bases: TGCGCCAGCAGCCATGGGGCGGACTCCTACAATGAGCAGTTCTTC. Amino acid sequence: CASSHGADSYNEQFF.

This rearrangement joins TRBV4-3 to TRBJ2-5; 11 nucleotides agree with TRBD2. Per the germline V gene, CDR1 is LGHNA and CDR2 is YSLEER. V lost 3 bases to trimming and J lost 5 bases; unmatched junction nucleotides: 5. The CDR3 consists of 15 residues. The CDR3 reads CASSHDSGGEETQYF. DNA for the CDR3: TGCGCCAGCAGCCACGATAGCGGGGGGGAGGAGACCCAGTACTTC.

This clonotype has a handful of counts. The chain links TRBV29-1 to TRBJ2-3; no clear D gene. V gave up 3 bases and J gave up 0 bases, with 13 bases separating them. CDR3 length equals 15 residues. Looked up from germline, CDR1 is SQVTM and CDR2 is ANQGSEA. CDR3 nucleotide sequence: TGCAGCGTTGATGTAAGGGCCTCTAGCACAGATACGCAGTATTTT. Residues: CSVDVRASSTDTQYF.

The rearrangement uses TRBV4-3 and TRBJ2-7; 12 positions match TRBD2. The CDR3 totals 15 residues. Germline CDR1 reads LGHNA; CDR2 reads YSLEER. Losses at the gene ends were 4 bases for V and 4 bases for J; bases not matched to a gene: 5. The CDR3 nucleotides are TGCGCCAGCAGCCTAACTAGCGGGAGGAAGTACGAGCAGTACTTC. It codes for CASSLTSGRKYEQYF.

The chain uses TRBV10-3 and TRBJ2-5; TRBD2 aligns across 11 bases. Germline values: CDR1 ENHRY, CDR2 SYGVKD. The CDR3 length is 17 residues. Germline trimming cut 2 bases from V and 3 bases from J; bases unmatched to any gene: 8. The CDR3 sequence is CAISERAQLAGEETQYF. CDR3 DNA: TGTGCCATCAGTGAGCGAGCGCAACTAGCGGGGGAAGAGACCCAGTACTTC.

The chain carries TRBV4-2 and TRBJ2-3, with TRBD2 matching over 9 bases. This CDR3 region has 18 residues. J gave up 4 bases and V 0 bases, and 11 bases lay outside the gene matches. Germline V gene sequence: CDR1 LGHNA, CDR2 YNFKEQ. As DNA, the CDR3 is TGTGCCAGCAGCCAAGAAATAGCTAGCGGGATAGTTCCAGATACGCAGTATTTT. Encoded protein: CASSQEIASGIVPDTQYF.